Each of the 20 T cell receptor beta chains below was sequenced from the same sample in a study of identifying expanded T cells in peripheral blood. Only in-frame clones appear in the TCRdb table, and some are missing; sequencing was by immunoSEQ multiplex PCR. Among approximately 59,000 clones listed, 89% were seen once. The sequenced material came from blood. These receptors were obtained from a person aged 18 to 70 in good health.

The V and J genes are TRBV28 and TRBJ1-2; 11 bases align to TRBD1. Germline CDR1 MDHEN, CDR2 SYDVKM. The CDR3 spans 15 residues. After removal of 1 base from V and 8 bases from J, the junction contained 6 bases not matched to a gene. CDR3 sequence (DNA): TGTGCCAGCAGTTTATTGGGACAGGGGGGTGAAGGCTACACCTTC. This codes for CASSLLGQGGEGYTF.

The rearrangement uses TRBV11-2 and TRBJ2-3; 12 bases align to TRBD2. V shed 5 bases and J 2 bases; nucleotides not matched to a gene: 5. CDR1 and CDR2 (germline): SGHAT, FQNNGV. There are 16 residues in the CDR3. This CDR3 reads CASSLAGGLFTDTQYF. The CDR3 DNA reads TGTGCCAGCAGCCTAGCGGGGGGGCTATTCACAGATACGCAGTATTTT. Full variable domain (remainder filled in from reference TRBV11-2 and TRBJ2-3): EAGVAQSPRYKIIEKRQSVAFWCNPISGHATLYWYQQILGQGPKLLIQFQNNGVVDDSQLPKDRFSAERLKGVDSTLKIQPAKLEDSAVYLCASSLAGGLFTDTQYFGPGTRLTVL.

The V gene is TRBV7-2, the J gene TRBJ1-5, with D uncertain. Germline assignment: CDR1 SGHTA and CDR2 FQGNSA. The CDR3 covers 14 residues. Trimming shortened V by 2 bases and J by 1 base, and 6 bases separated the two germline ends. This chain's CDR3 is CASSLYLSNQPQHF. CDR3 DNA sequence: TGTGCCAGCAGCTTATATCTCAGCAATCAGCCCCAGCATTTT. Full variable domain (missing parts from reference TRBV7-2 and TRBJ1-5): GAGVSQSPSNKVTEKGKDVELRCDPISGHTALYWYRQSLGQGLEFLIYFQGNSAPDKSGLPSDRFSAERTGGSVSTLTIQRTQQEDSAVYLCASSLYLSNQPQHFGDGTRLSIL.

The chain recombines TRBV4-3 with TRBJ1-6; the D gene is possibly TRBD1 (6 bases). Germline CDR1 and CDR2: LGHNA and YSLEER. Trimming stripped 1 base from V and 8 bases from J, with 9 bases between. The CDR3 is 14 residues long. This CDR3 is CASSQAGAHSPLHF. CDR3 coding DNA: TGCGCCAGCAGCCAAGCAGGGGCGCATTCACCCCTCCACTTT.

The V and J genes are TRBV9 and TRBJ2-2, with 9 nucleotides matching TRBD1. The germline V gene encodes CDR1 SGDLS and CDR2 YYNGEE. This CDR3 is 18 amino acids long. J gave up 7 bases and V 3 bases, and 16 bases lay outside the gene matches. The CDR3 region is CASSDILPGQGSHGELFF. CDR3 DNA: TGTGCCAGCAGCGACATACTTCCGGGACAGGGAAGTCACGGGGAGCTGTTTTTT.

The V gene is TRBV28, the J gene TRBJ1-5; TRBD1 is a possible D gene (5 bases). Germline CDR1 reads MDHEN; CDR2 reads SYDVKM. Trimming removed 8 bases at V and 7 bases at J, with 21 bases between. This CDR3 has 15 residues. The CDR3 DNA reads TGTGCCAGCTATACTAGGGGCGGACCGGGACAGCCCCAGCATTTT. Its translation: CASYTRGGPGQPQHF.

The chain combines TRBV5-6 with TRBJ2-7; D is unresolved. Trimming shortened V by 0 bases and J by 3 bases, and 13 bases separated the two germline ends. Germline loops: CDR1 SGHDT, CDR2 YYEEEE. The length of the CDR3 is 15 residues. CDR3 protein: CASSLAGVKDYEQYF. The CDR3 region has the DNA TGTGCCAGCAGCTTGGCTGGGGTTAAAGACTACGAGCAGTACTTC.

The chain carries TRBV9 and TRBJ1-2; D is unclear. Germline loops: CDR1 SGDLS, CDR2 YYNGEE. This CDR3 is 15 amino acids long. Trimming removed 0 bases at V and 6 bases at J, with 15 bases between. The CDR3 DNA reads TGTGCCAGCAGCGTAGAATCCGACGGTCGCAATGGCTACACCTTC. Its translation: CASSVESDGRNGYTF.

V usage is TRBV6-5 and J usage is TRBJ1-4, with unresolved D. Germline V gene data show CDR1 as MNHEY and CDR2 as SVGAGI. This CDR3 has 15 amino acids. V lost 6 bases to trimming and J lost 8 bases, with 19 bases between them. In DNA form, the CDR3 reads TGTGCCAGCAGCACTTCGGGTCTCTTCGGAGAAAAACTGTTTTTT. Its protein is CASSTSGLFGEKLFF.

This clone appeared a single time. Written as DNA, the CDR3 is TGTGCCAGCAGCGCCTCCGGGACAGGGGACGGTCGGCAGTACTTC. Translation: CASSASGTGDGRQYF. V usage is TRBV9 and J usage is TRBJ2-7; TRBD1 agrees at 10 bases. With 3 bases clipped from V and 9 bases from J, the junction kept 12 bases outside the gene matches. The CDR3 has 15 residues. CDR1 and CDR2 (germline): SGDLS, YYNGEE. The variable domain in full, completed from reference TRBV9 and TRBJ2-7, reads DSGVTQTPKHLITATGQRVTLRCSPRSGDLSVYWYQQSLDQGLQFLIQYYNGEERAKGNILERFSAQQFPDLHSELNLSSLELGDSALYFCASSASGTGDGRQYFGPGTRLTVT.

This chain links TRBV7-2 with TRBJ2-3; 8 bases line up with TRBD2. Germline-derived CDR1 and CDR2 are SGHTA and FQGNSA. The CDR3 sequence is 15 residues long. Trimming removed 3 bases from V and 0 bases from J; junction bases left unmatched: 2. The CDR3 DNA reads TGTGCCAGCAGCTTTAGCGGGATTAGCACAGATACGCAGTATTTT. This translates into CASSFSGISTDTQYF.

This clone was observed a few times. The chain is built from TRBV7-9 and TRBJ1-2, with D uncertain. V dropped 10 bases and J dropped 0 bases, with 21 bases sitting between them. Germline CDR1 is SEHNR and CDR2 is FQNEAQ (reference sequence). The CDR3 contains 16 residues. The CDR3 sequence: CAIFGVGVSSNYGYTF. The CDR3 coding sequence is TGTGCCATATTTGGAGTAGGAGTAAGTTCTAACTATGGCTACACCTTC.

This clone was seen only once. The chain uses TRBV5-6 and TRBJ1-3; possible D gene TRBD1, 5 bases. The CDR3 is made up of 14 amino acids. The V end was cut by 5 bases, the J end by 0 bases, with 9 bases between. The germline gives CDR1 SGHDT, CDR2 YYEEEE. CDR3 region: CASRSGGSGNTIYF. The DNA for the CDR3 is TGTGCCAGCAGATCCGGGGGCTCTGGAAACACCATATATTTT.

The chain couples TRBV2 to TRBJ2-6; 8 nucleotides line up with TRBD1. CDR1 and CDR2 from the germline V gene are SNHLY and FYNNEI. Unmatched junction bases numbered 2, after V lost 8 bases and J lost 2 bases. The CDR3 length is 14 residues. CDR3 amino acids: CASRDRTGANVLTF. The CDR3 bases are TGTGCCAGCCGGGACAGGACTGGGGCCAACGTCCTGACTTTC.

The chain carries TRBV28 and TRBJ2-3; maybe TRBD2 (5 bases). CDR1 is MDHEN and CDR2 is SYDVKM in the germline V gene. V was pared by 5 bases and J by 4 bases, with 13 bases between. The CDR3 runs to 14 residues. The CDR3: CASSLREWADTQYF. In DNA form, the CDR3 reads TGTGCCAGCAGTCTTAGGGAGTGGGCAGATACGCAGTATTTT.

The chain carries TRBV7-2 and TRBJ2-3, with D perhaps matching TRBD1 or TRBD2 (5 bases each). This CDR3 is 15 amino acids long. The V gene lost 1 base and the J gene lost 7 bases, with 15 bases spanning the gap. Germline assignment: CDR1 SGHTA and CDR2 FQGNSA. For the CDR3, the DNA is TGTGCCAGCAGCTTAGTGGGACCCCCGGGGTATACGCAGTATTTT. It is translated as CASSLVGPPGYTQYF. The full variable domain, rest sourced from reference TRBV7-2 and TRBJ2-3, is GAGVSQSPSNKVTEKGKDVELRCDPISGHTALYWYRQSLGQGLEFLIYFQGNSAPDKSGLPSDRFSAERTGGSVSTLTIQRTQQEDSAVYLCASSLVGPPGYTQYFGPGTRLTVL.

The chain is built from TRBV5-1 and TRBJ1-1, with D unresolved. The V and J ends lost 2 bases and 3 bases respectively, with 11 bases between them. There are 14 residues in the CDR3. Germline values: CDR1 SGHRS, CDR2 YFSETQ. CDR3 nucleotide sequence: TGCGCCAGCAGCTTCCTAGACGGAGACACTGAAGCTTTCTTT. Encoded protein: CASSFLDGDTEAFF. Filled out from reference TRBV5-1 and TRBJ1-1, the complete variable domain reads KAGVTQTPRYLIKTRGQQVTLSCSPISGHRSVSWYQQTPGQGLQFLFEYFSETQRNKGNFPGRFSGRQFSNSRSEMNVSTLELGDSALYLCASSFLDGDTEAFFGQGTRLTVV.

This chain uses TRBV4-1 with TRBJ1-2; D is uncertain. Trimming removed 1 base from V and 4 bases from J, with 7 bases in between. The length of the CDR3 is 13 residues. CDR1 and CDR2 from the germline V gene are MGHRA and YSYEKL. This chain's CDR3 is CASSQGTLYGYTF. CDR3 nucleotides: TGCGCCAGCAGCCAAGGGACTCTCTATGGCTACACCTTC.

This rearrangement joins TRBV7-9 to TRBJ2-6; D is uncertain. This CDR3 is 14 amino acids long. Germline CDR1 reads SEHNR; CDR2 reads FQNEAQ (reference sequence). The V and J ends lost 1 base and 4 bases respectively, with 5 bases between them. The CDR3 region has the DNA TGTGCCAGCAGCTTAGTAGCCGGGGCCAACGTCCTGACTTTC. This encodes CASSLVAGANVLTF. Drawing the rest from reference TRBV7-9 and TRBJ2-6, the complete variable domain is DTGVSQNPRHKITKRGQNVTFRCDPISEHNRLYWYRQTLGQGPEFLTYFQNEAQLEKSRLLSDRFSAERPKGSFSTLEIQRTEQGDSAMYLCASSLVAGANVLTFGAGSRLTVL.

The CDR3 loop reads CASSLNSYGYTF. For the CDR3, the DNA is TGTGCCAGCAGCTTAAACAGTTATGGCTACACCTTC. This chain links TRBV7-8 with TRBJ1-2; D unclear. V was cut by 2 bases and J by 5 bases, with 6 bases left in between. The CDR3 has 12 amino acids. Per the germline V gene, CDR1 is SGHVS and CDR2 is FQNEAQ.